These T cell receptor beta chains were read from a single sample in a study of T cell repertoires in cytomegalovirus infection. The antigens of these receptors remain unknown. TCRdb redid the calling of the reads with MiXCR, one entry per CDR3 protein. Of about 130,000 distinct CDR3 sequences listed, more than 20% were seen once; the top ten hold 34%. The sequencing input was PBMCs, sequenced either directly or after in vitro stimulation (not recorded which). These TCRs come from a human donor in good health (CMV status not recorded). Some clones in this sample may be carry-over from other donors' samples. Both conserved end residues are part of each CDR3. The D gene is left open where the match is weak. For some rows the clone size is stated as once, few or many, or as a class when expanded; others skip it.

D	J	length	V	size	CDR3	DNA
.	TRBJ2-1	14	TRBV28	few	CASSLMGLHNEQFF	TGTGCCAGCAGTTTAATGGGGCTGCACAATGAGCAGTTCTTC
.	TRBJ1-5	14	TRBV28	few	CASSLVGLNQPQHF	TGTGCCAGCAGTTTAGTTGGGCTCAATCAGCCCCAGCATTTT
TRBD2	TRBJ2-1	17	TRBV7-2	many	CASSLVVLAGGDNEQFF	TGTGCCAGCAGCTTAGTGGTGTTAGCGGGAGGGGACAATGAGCAGTTCTTC
.	TRBJ1-3	13	TRBV9	.	CASSPRGGNTIYF	TGTGCCAGCAGCCCAAGAGGTGGAAACACCATATATTTT
.	TRBJ2-7	13	TRBV7-2	.	CASSTPGVHEQYF	TGTGCCAGCAGTACGCCAGGGGTACACGAGCAGTACTTC
.	TRBJ2-2	16	TRBV10-3	.	CATMGAVSTNTGELFF	TGTGCCACTATGGGGGCGGTATCTACTAACACCGGGGAGCTGTTTTTT
.	TRBJ2-5	15	TRBV11-2	.	CASSLVTGTGPTQYF	TGTGCCAGCAGCTTAGTCACCGGGACGGGGCCCACCCAGTACTTC
.	TRBJ1-6	14	TRBV3-1	many	CASSQVGRDSPLHF	TGTGCCAGCAGCCAGGTAGGGAGGGATTCACCCCTCCACTTT
TRBD2	TRBJ2-3	15	TRBV12-3/TRBV12-4	few	CASTKPGTSDDTQYF	TGTGCCAGCACCAAACCCGGGACTAGCGACGATACGCAGTATTTT
.	TRBJ1-5	16	TRBV15	.	CATRAGGRGGGQPQHF	TGTGCCACCAGAGCGGGGGGTAGGGGAGGAGGTCAGCCCCAGCATTTT
.	TRBJ2-5	13	TRBV6-5	.	CASSYSGAETQYF	TGTGCCAGCAGTTACTCGGGCGCGGAGACCCAGTACTTC
TRBD2	TRBJ2-3	16	TRBV9	.	CASTTHAGGSTDTQYF	TGTGCCAGCACCACCCACGCGGGAGGGAGCACAGATACGCAGTATTTT
.	TRBJ1-6	11	TRBV28	.	CASSLGDTLHF	TGTGCCAGCAGTTTGGGGGATACCCTCCACTTT
.	TRBJ2-2	13	TRBV14	few	CASSQYYTGELFF	TGTGCCAGCAGCCAATATTACACCGGGGAGCTGTTTTTT
.	TRBJ2-5	11	TRBV12-5	once	CASGFEETQYF	TGTGCTAGTGGTTTTGAAGAGACCCAGTACTTC
.	TRBJ1-5	14	TRBV7-2	many	CASSFDRIDQPQHF	TGTGCCAGCAGCTTCGACAGGATCGATCAGCCCCAGCATTTT
.	TRBJ1-4	14	TRBV25-1	.	CASSGDTTNEKLFF	TGTGCCAGCAGTGGGGACACAACTAATGAAAAACTGTTTTTT
.	TRBJ2-1	13	TRBV7-2	.	CASSLGIYNEQFF	TGTGCCAGCAGCTTGGGGATCTACAATGAGCAGTTCTTC
TRBD2	TRBJ2-1	16	TRBV4-3	.	CASSQGELAGRDEQFF	TGCGCCAGCAGCCAAGGGGAACTAGCGGGACGCGATGAGCAGTTCTTC
.	TRBJ1-1	17	TRBV2	.	CASSKKPTRPANTEAFF	TGTGCCAGCAGCAAAAAACCGACCCGACCAGCGAACACTGAAGCTTTCTTT
TRBD1	TRBJ2-3	15	TRBV5-8	many	CASSRSGQGADTQYF	TGTGCCAGCAGCCGCTCGGGACAGGGAGCAGATACGCAGTATTTT
.	TRBJ1-2	18	TRBV7-3	many	CASSLLFIGWDCMHGYTF	TGTGCCAGCAGCTTACTGTTTATCGGGTGGGATTGTATGCATGGCTACACCTTC
.	TRBJ2-2	16	TRBV7-6	.	CASSLEAFANTGELFF	TGTGCCAGCAGCTTAGAGGCGTTCGCGAACACCGGGGAGCTGTTTTTT
TRBD1	TRBJ1-4	17	TRBV7-2	many	CASSLGDRGFANEKLFF	TGTGCCAGCAGCTTAGGGGACAGGGGCTTCGCTAATGAAAAACTGTTTTTT
.	TRBJ2-1	15	TRBV7-2	.	CASSLDVSSYNEQFF	TGTGCCAGCAGCTTAGATGTCTCCTCCTACAATGAGCAGTTCTTC
.	TRBJ2-3	16	TRBV7-9	.	CASSPQRILLTDTQYF	TGTGCCAGCAGCCCACAGCGGATCCTACTAACAGATACGCAGTATTTT
.	TRBJ2-1	12	TRBV7-2	few	CASSAPRNEQFF	TGTGCCAGCAGCGCTCCTCGTAATGAGCAGTTCTTC
.	TRBJ1-2	14	TRBV6-5	medium-sized	CASSYMGGADGYTF	TGTGCCAGCAGTTACATGGGGGGCGCGGATGGCTACACCTTC
TRBD1	TRBJ1-2	16	TRBV27	many	CASSLGPTGAPYGYTF	TGTGCCAGCAGTTTAGGCCCCACAGGGGCGCCGTATGGCTACACCTTC
.	TRBJ1-3	14	TRBV12-3/TRBV12-4	few	CASSLLGSGNTIYF	TGTGCCAGCAGTTTACTGGGATCTGGAAACACCATATATTTT
.	TRBJ1-1	16	TRBV28	.	CASRRLVSDMNTEAFF	TGTGCCAGCAGGCGTTTGGTAAGCGATATGAACACTGAAGCTTTCTTT
.	TRBJ1-1	13	TRBV7-2	.	CASSPSVGLEAFF	TGTGCCAGCAGCCCTTCGGTGGGGCTTGAAGCTTTCTTT
.	TRBJ2-7	12	TRBV7-2	many	CASSLSSYEQYF	TGTGCCAGCAGCTTAAGCAGCTACGAGCAGTACTTC
.	TRBJ1-1	14	TRBV6-5	many	CASSYRTRNTEAFF	TGTGCCAGCAGTTACCGGACAAGGAACACTGAAGCTTTCTTT
TRBD2	TRBJ2-1	21	TRBV14	few	CASSPPPGLATRKGSYNEQFF	TGTGCCAGCAGCCCCCCCCCGGGACTAGCAACCCGTAAGGGCTCCTACAATGAGCAGTTCTTC
TRBD2	TRBJ2-3	15	TRBV6-1	few	CASSELAGGPDTQYF	TGTGCCAGCAGTGAACTAGCGGGAGGGCCAGATACGCAGTATTTT
.	TRBJ1-1	15	TRBV11-2	many	CASSLARGLNTEAFF	TGTGCCAGCAGCTTAGCGAGGGGACTGAACACTGAAGCTTTCTTT
.	TRBJ2-5	13	TRBV7-2	.	CASSLTLRETQYF	TGTGCCAGCAGCTTAACACTAAGAGAGACCCAGTACTTC
TRBD2	TRBJ2-5	15	TRBV19	.	CASSMNSGSEETQYF	TGTGCCAGTAGTATGAATAGCGGGTCGGAAGAGACCCAGTACTTC
TRBD1	TRBJ1-1	17	TRBV7-2	medium-sized	CASSLQDRGAWRTEAFF	TGTGCCAGCAGCTTACAAGACAGGGGAGCTTGGCGCACTGAAGCTTTCTTT
.	TRBJ1-5	17	TRBV19	.	CASSIPEIGNSNQPQHF	TGTGCCAGTAGTATTCCTGAGATTGGGAATAGCAATCAGCCCCAGCATTTT
TRBD2	TRBJ2-7	15	TRBV20-1	few	CSARDRTSGSYEQYF	TGCAGTGCTAGAGATAGGACTAGCGGGAGCTACGAGCAGTACTTC
TRBD1	TRBJ2-4	11	TRBV20-1	few	CSGTGQNIQYF	TGCAGTGGGACAGGGCAAAACATTCAGTACTTC
TRBD1	TRBJ2-7	17	TRBV24-1	.	CATSDTPGTGGRHEQYF	TGTGCCACCAGTGACACCCCTGGGACAGGGGGAAGACACGAGCAGTACTTC
.	TRBJ2-3	18	TRBV12-3/TRBV12-4	few	CASSLQIAPARMTDTQYF	TGTGCCAGCAGTTTACAGATAGCCCCGGCCCGAATGACAGATACGCAGTATTTT
TRBD1	TRBJ1-5	14	TRBV7-9	many	CASSKTGGETTQHF	TGTGCCAGCAGCAAAACAGGGGGCGAAACCACCCAGCATTTT
TRBD1	TRBJ1-1	14	TRBV6-1	few	CASSGTGELSEAFF	TGTGCCAGCAGTGGGACAGGGGAACTGTCTGAAGCTTTCTTT
TRBD1	TRBJ2-1	15	TRBV7-9	few	CASSLVGTGNNEQFF	TGTGCCAGCAGCTTAGTCGGGACAGGGAACAATGAGCAGTTCTTC
.	TRBJ1-6	14	TRBV12-3/TRBV12-4	many	CASSLEPDNSPLHF	TGTGCCAGCAGTTTAGAACCTGATAATTCACCCCTCCACTTT
TRBD2	TRBJ2-1	16	TRBV6-5	few	CASSGERERVYNEQFF	TGTGCCAGCAGTGGCGAGCGGGAGAGGGTCTACAATGAGCAGTTCTTC
.	TRBJ2-3	12	TRBV7-2	many	CASSAGTDTQYF	TGTGCCAGCAGCGCTGGGACAGATACGCAGTATTTT
.	TRBJ2-3	14	TRBV7-2	many	CASSFSGYTDTQYF	TGTGCCAGCAGCTTTAGCGGTTACACAGATACGCAGTATTTT
.	TRBJ1-1	14	TRBV7-2	many	CASSLDSMNTEAFF	TGTGCCAGCAGCTTAGACAGTATGAACACTGAAGCTTTCTTT
TRBD1	TRBJ2-3	14	TRBV2	few	CASSVGQGSDTQYF	TGTGCCAGCAGTGTGGGACAGGGTTCAGATACGCAGTATTTT
TRBD2	TRBJ2-1	14	TRBV7-6	.	CASFSSGRFDEQFF	TGTGCCAGCTTTTCGAGCGGGAGATTCGATGAGCAGTTCTTC
.	TRBJ2-3	13	TRBV7-9	.	CASSLLQADTQYF	TGTGCCAGCAGCCTCCTCCAAGCAGATACGCAGTATTTT
TRBD2	TRBJ2-1	16	TRBV12-3/TRBV12-4	few	CASSLRREGIVNEQFF	TGTGCCAGCAGTTTAAGGCGGGAGGGCATAGTAAATGAGCAGTTCTTC